This T cell receptor (beta chain) came from a study of graft-versus-host responses after intestinal transplantation. Study-level information: Isolated intestinal, liver-intestinal, or multivisceral transplants were what recipients had. Study observations and caveats: After transplant, early declines in HvG clones were associated with peak levels of circulating GvH clones. Some GvH clones appeared in ileal mucosa or blood before recipient bone marrow.

The CDR3 runs to 16 residues. V lost 0 bases to trimming and J lost 4 bases; unmatched junction nucleotides: 9. Germline loops: CDR1 SGDLS, CDR2 YYNGEE. Note on this clone: The antigen is not known. Other DNA variants within this sample encode the same CDR3.

Profiling relied on immunoSEQ multiplex PCR, and the TCRdb table lists in-frame clones only, not all of them. The sample includes roughly 96,000 clones, roughly nine tenths of them seen just once. The input for sequencing was unstimulated CD8+ T cells sorted from spleen or lymph node cells, taken before intestinal transplant. This sequence joins TRBV9 and TRBJ2-7; 8 nucleotides match TRBD1. The clonotype comes from a human donor who received an intestinal transplant. CDR3 nucleotide sequence: TGTGCCAGCAGCGTAGATCAGGGGGCTGGATGGTACGAGCAGTACTTC. Its translation: CASSVDQGAGWYEQYF.